The following is a T cell receptor beta chain sequence with its context. Assay used: immunoSEQ multiplex PCR; TCRdb lists only in-frame clones, some missing. The sample holds 50,000 or so clones, 90% to 95% seen once. The source of the sample is a study of T cell changes during pregnancy in multiple sclerosis. The CDR3 has 14 amino acids. V was pared by 6 bases and J by 2 bases, with 13 bases between. Germline V CDR1 and CDR2: KGHSH, LQKENI. The sample was CD8+ T cells from peripheral blood mononuclear cells, taken after pregnancy. The chain couples TRBV18 to TRBJ1-2, with TRBD1 as a possible D gene (6 bases). This receptor was obtained from a female donor with multiple sclerosis, enrolled in a pregnancy study. The CDR3 sequence is CASSAGTLNYGYTF. As DNA, the CDR3 is TGTGCCAGCTCGGCCGGGACATTAAACTATGGCTACACCTTC.